This record concerns one T cell receptor (beta chain) sequence. This sample is drawn from a study of blood T cell repertoires in COVID-19. This table comes from immunoSEQ multiplex PCR, and its TCRdb copy is limited to in-frame clones, with some not included. The sample records fewer than 500,000 clones, roughly 87% being singletons. V shed 7 bases and J 10 bases; nucleotides not matched to a gene: 6. The CDR3 extends over 13 amino acids. This sequence originates from a woman under 30 who had recovered from COVID-19. Sequenced input: PBMCs or T cells enriched from blood (not recorded which). This chain joins TRBV12-3 or TRBV12-4 and TRBJ1-4; 10 positions agree with TRBD1. Here the CDR3 DNA reads TGTGCCAGCACCAGGGACAGGGGTCGAAAACTGTTTTTT. It codes for CASTRDRGRKLFF.